The entry below gives a single TCR beta chain sequence along with its context. The junction departs from the called germline gene at one end, perhaps through a read error. Template-switching 5'RACE yielded the TCR cDNA; a universal primer site and UMIs were added in the process. One entry per CDR3 protein results from TCRdb running MiXCR on the 5' RACE reads. The data hold roughly 260,000 distinct CDR3 sequences, with roughly 13% observed a single time. The CDR3 is made up of 13 amino acids. This sample is part of a study of T cells after yellow fever vaccination. This clonotype originated in a young man who received the YFV17D yellow fever vaccine. The gene calls are TRBV12-3 or TRBV12-4 and TRBJ2-1, with 7 bases fitting TRBD2. The sample here was CD4+ T cells sorted from PBMCs, taken 45 days after the yellow fever booster vaccination. This chain's CDR3 is CASRDRDYHEQFF. The CDR3 coding sequence is TGTGCCAGCAGGGACCGGGACTACCATGAGCAGTTCTTC.